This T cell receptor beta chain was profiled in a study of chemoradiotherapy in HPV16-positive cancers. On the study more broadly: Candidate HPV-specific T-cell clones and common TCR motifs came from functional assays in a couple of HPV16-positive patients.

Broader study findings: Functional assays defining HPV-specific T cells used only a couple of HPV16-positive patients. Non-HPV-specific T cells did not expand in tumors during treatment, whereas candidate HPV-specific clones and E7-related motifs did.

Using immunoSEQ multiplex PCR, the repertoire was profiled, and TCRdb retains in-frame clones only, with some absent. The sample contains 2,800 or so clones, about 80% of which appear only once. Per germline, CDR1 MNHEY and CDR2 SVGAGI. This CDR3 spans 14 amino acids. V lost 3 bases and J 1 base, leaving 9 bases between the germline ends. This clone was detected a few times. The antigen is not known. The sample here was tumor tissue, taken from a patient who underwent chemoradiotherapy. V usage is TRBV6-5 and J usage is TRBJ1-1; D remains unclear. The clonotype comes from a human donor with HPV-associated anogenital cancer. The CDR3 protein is CASSYVGQNTEAFF. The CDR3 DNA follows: TGTGCCAGCAGTTATGTAGGGCAGAACACTGAAGCTTTCTTT.